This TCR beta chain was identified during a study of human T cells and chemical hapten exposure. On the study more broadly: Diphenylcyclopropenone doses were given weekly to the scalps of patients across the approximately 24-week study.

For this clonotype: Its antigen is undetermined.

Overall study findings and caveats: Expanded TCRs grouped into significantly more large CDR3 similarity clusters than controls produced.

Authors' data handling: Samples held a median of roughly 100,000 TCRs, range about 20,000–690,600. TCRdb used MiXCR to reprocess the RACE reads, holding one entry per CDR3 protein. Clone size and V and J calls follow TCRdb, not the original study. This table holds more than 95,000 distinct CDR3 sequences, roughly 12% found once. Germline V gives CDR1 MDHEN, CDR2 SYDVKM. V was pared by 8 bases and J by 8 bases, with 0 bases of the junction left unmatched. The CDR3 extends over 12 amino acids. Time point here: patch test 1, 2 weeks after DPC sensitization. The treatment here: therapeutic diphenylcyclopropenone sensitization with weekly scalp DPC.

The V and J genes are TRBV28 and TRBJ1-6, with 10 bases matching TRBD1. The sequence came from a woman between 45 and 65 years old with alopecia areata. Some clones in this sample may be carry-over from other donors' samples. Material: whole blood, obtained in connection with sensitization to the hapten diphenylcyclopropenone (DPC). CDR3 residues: CASGTGDSPLHF. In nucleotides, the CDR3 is TGTGCCAGCGGGACAGGGGATTCACCCCTCCACTTT.